These T cell receptor beta chains were read from a single sample in a study of PD-1 blockade in classical Hodgkin lymphoma. The table came from immunoSEQ multiplex PCR; TCRdb's copy has only in-frame clones and leaves some out. The repertoire holds 80,000 to 100,000 clones, over 85% seen once, with less than 3% in the top ten. Sequences were derived from peripheral blood mononuclear cells (PBMCs), sampled at baseline. These receptors all come from a human donor with classical Hodgkin lymphoma. Each CDR3 is given with its conserved first and last residue. Each record gives: J gene, V gene, CDR3 protein.

J: TRBJ2-1
V: TRBV6-5
CDR3: CASSRGDSYNEQFF

J: TRBJ2-7
V: TRBV5-6
CDR3: CASSLIQARHEQYF

J: TRBJ1-2
V: TRBV10-3
CDR3: CAISESVGGRDAYGYTF

J: TRBJ2-2
V: TRBV2
CDR3: CASRPAGVITGELFF

J: TRBJ2-1
V: TRBV5-4
CDR3: CASSLTSGKINEQFF

J: TRBJ2-7
V: TRBV10-2
CDR3: CASSVQAYEQYF

J: TRBJ2-7
V: TRBV18
CDR3: CASSPIPTDHEQYF

J: TRBJ2-1
V: TRBV19
CDR3: CASSIGPGAHTLYNEQFF

J: TRBJ2-5
V: TRBV6-5
CDR3: CASSHNPRTGETQYF

J: TRBJ2-5
V: TRBV27
CDR3: CASSFAGWWETQYF

J: TRBJ2-7
V: TRBV27
CDR3: CASSLTASGIAYEQYF

J: TRBJ1-5
V: TRBV6-1
CDR3: CASSETGDASFYSNQPQHF

J: TRBJ2-3
V: TRBV23-1
CDR3: CASSRGCGGGSFLLADTQYF

J: TRBJ1-1
V: TRBV7-9
CDR3: CASSPHIGQPEAFF

J: TRBJ1-2
V: TRBV30
CDR3: CAWSVYGFDYGYTF

J: TRBJ2-7
V: TRBV14
CDR3: CASSRDRGGSLEQYF

J: TRBJ2-7
V: TRBV13
CDR3: CASSLYRGRNEQYF

J: TRBJ2-5
V: TRBV29-1
CDR3: CSVVPGTVGETQYF

J: TRBJ1-1
V: TRBV5-1
CDR3: CASSLAAGRVAEAFF

J: TRBJ1-2
V: TRBV5-1
CDR3: CASSSDGDPLQYGYTF

J: TRBJ1-5
V: TRBV15
CDR3: CATRLGTVRDQPQHF

J: TRBJ2-1
V: TRBV6-5
CDR3: CASSYSGRVSYNEQFF

J: TRBJ1-2
V: TRBV27
CDR3: CASSRAGTYTDGYTF

J: TRBJ2-2
V: TRBV4-1
CDR3: CASSQPGGTGELFF

J: TRBJ1-1
V: TRBV19
CDR3: CASSIGAGNTEAFF

J: TRBJ1-5
V: TRBV27
CDR3: CASSLYARGGGWGQPQHF

J: TRBJ2-1
V: TRBV10-1
CDR3: CASSGLGGRDSFHEQFF

J: TRBJ2-1
V: TRBV6-1
CDR3: CASRERTPGQAYNEQFF

J: TRBJ1-2
V: TRBV7-9
CDR3: CASSLGLVSPNGYTF

J: TRBJ1-2
V: TRBV27
CDR3: CASSLSGIYGYTF

J: TRBJ2-3
V: TRBV19
CDR3: CASSMRAEGATDTQYF

J: TRBJ2-5
V: TRBV6-6
CDR3: CASSCQTFSGQETQYF

J: TRBJ1-2
V: TRBV5-1
CDR3: CASSSLTTGGGTGYTF

J: TRBJ1-2
V: TRBV19
CDR3: CASSIVGAMPADGYTF

J: TRBJ2-7
V: TRBV7-2
CDR3: CASSPQSMAYEQYF